These 11 T cell receptor beta chains were sequenced from one sample in a study of blood T cells in healthy people across ages. Next came a second PCR, run for roughly 6 to 11 cycles, which used a sample-barcoded 5' primer along with a J-beta primer mix. Using its own MiXCR run on the 5' RACE reads, TCRdb lists one record per CDR3 protein. The sample shows about 1.7 million distinct CDR3 sequences, roughly 30% of them seen only once. Sequences were obtained from blood. The receptors come from a woman aged 25-40 years in good health.

This clonotype has only a few counts. The genes are TRBV5-1 and TRBJ2-5, with a weak D call TRBD2 (5 bases). The germline CDR1 and CDR2 sequences are SGHRS and YFSETQ. Deletions cut 9 bases from V and 5 bases from J, with 17 bases between. The CDR3 extends over 13 amino acids. The CDR3 loop is CANSQGLGETQYF. The DNA of the CDR3 is TGCGCCAACAGTCAAGGACTCGGGGAGACCCAGTACTTC.

This clonotype was detected a few times. The chain is built from TRBV7-2 and TRBJ2-1; D is ambiguous. The CDR3 covers 13 residues. Looked up from germline, CDR1 is SGHTA and CDR2 is FQGNSA. V was shortened by 2 bases and J by 7 bases, with 9 bases between the two germline ends. The CDR3 is CASSLILGNEQFF. The CDR3 region has the DNA TGTGCCAGCAGCTTAATTTTAGGTAATGAGCAGTTCTTC.

In this sample, this clonotype turned up a few times. V is TRBV11-2 and J is TRBJ2-1; D is ambiguous. V shed 5 bases and J shed 10 bases, with 24 bases lying between them. Germline CDR1 is SGHAT and CDR2 is FQNNGV. CDR3 length: 16 residues. The CDR3, as DNA: TGTGCCAGCAGCACTAACCCCGCTAGTCTGGCGGCAGAGCAGTTCTTC. This encodes CASSTNPASLAAEQFF.

The sample holds many counts of this clonotype. V is TRBV10-1 and J is TRBJ2-1; tentative D call: TRBD2 (6 bases). CDR1 is WNHNN and CDR2 is SYGVQD in the germline V gene (reference sequence). Trimming removed 0 bases from V and 7 bases from J, with 16 bases in between. This CDR3 is 16 amino acids long. The CDR3 spells CASSESRTGLRNEQFF. In DNA form, the CDR3 reads TGCGCCAGCAGTGAGTCGAGGACGGGACTCAGGAATGAGCAGTTCTTC.

The chain carries TRBV19 and TRBJ2-1; the match to TRBD1 covers 9 bases. The junction had 14 bases not matched to a gene; V was cut back by 11 bases and J by 9 bases. The CDR3 has 14 residues. CDR1 is LNHDA, CDR2 SQIVND, per germline (reference sequence). This CDR3 is CASGPGQGLGEQFF. CDR3 nucleotide sequence: TGTGCCTCAGGCCCGGGACAGGGTTTGGGTGAGCAGTTCTTC.

The table lists this clonotype with many counts. The chain combines TRBV4-2 with TRBJ2-4; D may match TRBD1 or TRBD2 (5 bases each). CDR3 length: 15 amino acids. The V gene's germline CDR1 is LGHNA and CDR2 YNFKEQ. The ends were cut back, 0 bases at V and 0 bases at J, with 6 bases in the middle. The chain's CDR3 is CASSQEGVAKNIQYF. The CDR3, as DNA: TGTGCCAGCAGCCAAGAGGGGGTAGCCAAAAACATTCAGTACTTC.

The sample holds a few counts of this clonotype. The chain carries TRBV15 and TRBJ2-5; no definite D call. Germline CDR1 is LNHNV and CDR2 is YYDKDF (reference sequence). The CDR3 consists of 14 residues. V lost 10 bases and J 6 bases, leaving 21 bases between the germline ends. CDR3 region: CASDVTWAPKTQYF. The CDR3 coding sequence is TGTGCCAGCGACGTAACATGGGCGCCTAAGACCCAGTACTTC. The whole variable domain, remainder taken from reference TRBV15 and TRBJ2-5, is DAMVIQNPRYQVTQFGKPVTLSCSQTLNHNVMYWYQQKSSQAPKLLFHYYDKDFNNEADTPDNFQSRRPNTSFCFLDIRSPGLGDTAMYLCASDVTWAPKTQYFGPGTRLLVL.

This clonotype was recorded at least ten times. J is TRBJ2-7 and V is TRBV20-1; a possible D gene is TRBD1 (5 bases). The germline CDR1 and CDR2 sequences are DFQATT and SNEGSKA (reference sequence). The ends were cut back, 3 bases at V and 3 bases at J, with 12 bases in the middle. The CDR3 has 13 residues. The CDR3 sequence: CSARWPGIYEQYF. CDR3 nucleotide sequence: TGCAGTGCTAGGTGGCCAGGGATCTACGAGCAGTACTTC.

For the CDR3, the DNA is TGCAGTGCTAGAGACGCCCAAGAGACCCAGTACTTC. Translation gives CSARDAQETQYF. The chain links TRBV20-1 to TRBJ2-5; no clear D gene. The CDR3 extends over 12 amino acids. V lost 0 bases and J 1 base, leaving 3 bases between the germline ends. Germline loops: CDR1 DFQATT, CDR2 SNEGSKA (reference sequence).

The sample holds a few counts of this clonotype. The chain recombines TRBV10-3 with TRBJ2-3; no clear D. Germline V lookup: CDR1 ENHRY, CDR2 SYGVKD. V lost 2 bases and J lost 3, with 12 bases in between. The CDR3 has 15 residues. The CDR3 bases are TGTGCCATCAGTGAGGACGGGTTGGGGACAGATACGCAGTATTTT. It yields the protein CAISEDGLGTDTQYF.

This clonotype has only a few counts. The J gene is TRBJ2-1, the V gene TRBV29-1; a weak D match, TRBD1 (5 bases). This CDR3 contains 14 residues. V shed 3 bases and J shed 0 bases, with 9 bases lying between them. The V gene's germline CDR1 is SQVTM and CDR2 ANQGSEA. The CDR3 DNA is TGCAGCGTTGATCGTCAGGGCTCCTACAATGAGCAGTTCTTC. Translated: CSVDRQGSYNEQFF.